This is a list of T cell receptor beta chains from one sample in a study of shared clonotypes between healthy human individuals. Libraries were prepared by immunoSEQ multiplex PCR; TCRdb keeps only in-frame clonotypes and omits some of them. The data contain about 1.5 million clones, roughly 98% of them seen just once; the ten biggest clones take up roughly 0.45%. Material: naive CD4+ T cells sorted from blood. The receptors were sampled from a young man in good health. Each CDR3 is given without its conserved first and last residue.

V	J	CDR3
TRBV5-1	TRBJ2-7	ASSRDSGVHEQY
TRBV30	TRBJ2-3	ACSRGQATDTQY
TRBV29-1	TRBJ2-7	SVDFQGSHEQY
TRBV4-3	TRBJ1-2	ASSQGRSEWDGYT
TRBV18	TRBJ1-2	ASSAGTVRGYT
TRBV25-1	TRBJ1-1	ASSEQLNTEAF
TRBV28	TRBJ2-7	ASVDLDYEQY
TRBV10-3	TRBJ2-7	AITGTSGSYEQY
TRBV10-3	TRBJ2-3	AISAGAPTDTQY
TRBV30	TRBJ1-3	AWRIPGPDTIY
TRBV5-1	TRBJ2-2	ASILGLGTGELF
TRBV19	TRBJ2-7	ASSFRAKDRSYEQY
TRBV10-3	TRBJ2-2	AIRRLLAGESNTGELF
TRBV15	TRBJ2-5	ATSHQETQY
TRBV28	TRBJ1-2	ASSAQGTAFNYGYT
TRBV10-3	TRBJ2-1	AIKDTSRTNEQF
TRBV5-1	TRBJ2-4	ASSLSSGRVTENIQY
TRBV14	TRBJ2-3	ASSQDHRGRVQDTQY
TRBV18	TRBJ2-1	ASSLLRDPTVGSYNEQF
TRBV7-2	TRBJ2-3	ASSYPVRGQITDTQY
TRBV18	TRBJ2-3	ASSLLPPGSTDTQY
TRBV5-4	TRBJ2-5	ASSLVLAGVGETQY
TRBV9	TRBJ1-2	ASSVDPRGGGYGYT
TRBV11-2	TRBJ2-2	ASSFYSGRAGTGELF
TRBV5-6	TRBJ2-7	ASTIGDSYYEQY
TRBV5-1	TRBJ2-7	ASSLEDNPYEQY
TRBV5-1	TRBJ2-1	ASSGSYNEQF
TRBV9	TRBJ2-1	ASSVAEQNEQF
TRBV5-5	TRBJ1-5	ASSFGGTGRNSNQPQH
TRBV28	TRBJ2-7	ASSLSPSEQY
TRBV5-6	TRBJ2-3	ASSSDSDTDTQY
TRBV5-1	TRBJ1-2	ASSSGQGASGYT
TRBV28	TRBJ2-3	ASSGGRRTDTQY
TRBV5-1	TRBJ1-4	ASSLAEGGEKLF
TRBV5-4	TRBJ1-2	ASSLNAYGYT
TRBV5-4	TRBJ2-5	ASSKSGKRGETQY
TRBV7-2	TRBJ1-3	ASTAPRQASGNTIY
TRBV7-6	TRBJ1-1	ASSLRGETEAF
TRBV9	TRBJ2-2	ASSFEAGGNTGELF
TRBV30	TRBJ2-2	AWRKAAGELF
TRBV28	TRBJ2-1	AIGSPFAYNEQF
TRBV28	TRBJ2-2	AIRAGGSDAGELF
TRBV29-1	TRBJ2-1	SGRVLSYNEQF
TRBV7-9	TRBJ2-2	ASSSPGQNTGELF
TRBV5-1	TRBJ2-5	ASSLGRAPETQY
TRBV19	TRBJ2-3	ASSTPSGRTTDTQY
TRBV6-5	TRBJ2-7	ASSYSVSTYEQY
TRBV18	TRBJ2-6	ASSTRSGANVLT